This T cell receptor beta chain was captured by sequencing in a study of cytomegalovirus exposure and HLA in healthy donors. The PCR employed 60 Vbeta primers together with 13 Jbeta primers. Sequencing used immunoSEQ multiplex PCR; TCRdb keeps in-frame clones, though not all of them. This table has 25,000 to 40,000 clones, roughly 44% appearing once. This clone was seen only a few times. The sample consisted of PBMCs. The receptor's source is a woman aged 45-65 years in good health and CMV-seronegative.

The DNA for the CDR3 is TGTGCCAGCAGCTCAGGGGGGAGCTACGAGCAGTACTTC. Translation: CASSSGGSYEQYF. J is TRBJ2-7 and V is TRBV7-6, with D possibly TRBD1 on 7 matching bases. V was trimmed by 4 bases and J by 3 bases, leaving 10 bases between them. CDR1 SGHVS and CDR2 FNYEAQ come from the germline V gene. CDR3 length: 13 residues.